This TCR beta chain originates from a study of blood T cell repertoires in COVID-19. There are 14 residues in the CDR3. Germline loops: CDR1 MDHEN, CDR2 SYDVKM. The J segment lost 7 bases and the V segment lost 7 bases, leaving 12 bases of the junction unmatched. Sequencing was performed with immunoSEQ multiplex PCR; in TCRdb, only in-frame clones are kept and a portion is missing. The table has some 87,000 clones, more than 70% seen once. Specimen: peripheral blood. This chain connects TRBV28 to TRBJ1-1, with 7 bases aligning to TRBD1. The clonotype originates from a human donor in a cohort sampled during active COVID-19. CDR3 amino acids: CASTLDRGPFEAFF. Here the CDR3 DNA reads TGTGCCAGCACCCTAGATAGGGGGCCCTTTGAAGCTTTCTTT.